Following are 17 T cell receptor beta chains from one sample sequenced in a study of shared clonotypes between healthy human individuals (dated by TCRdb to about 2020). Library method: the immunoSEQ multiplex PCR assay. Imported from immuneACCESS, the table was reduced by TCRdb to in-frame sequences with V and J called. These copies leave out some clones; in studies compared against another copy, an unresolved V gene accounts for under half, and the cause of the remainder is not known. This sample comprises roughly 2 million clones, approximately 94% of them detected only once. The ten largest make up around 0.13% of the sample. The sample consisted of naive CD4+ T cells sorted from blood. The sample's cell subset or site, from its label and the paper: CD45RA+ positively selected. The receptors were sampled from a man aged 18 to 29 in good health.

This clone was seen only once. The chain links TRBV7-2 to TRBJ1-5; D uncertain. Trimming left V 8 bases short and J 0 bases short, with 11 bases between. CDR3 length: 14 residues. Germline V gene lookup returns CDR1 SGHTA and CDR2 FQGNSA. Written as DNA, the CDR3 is TGTGCCAGCGGCACCGCAGGTAGCAATCAGCCCCAGCATTTT. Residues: CASGTAGSNQPQHF.

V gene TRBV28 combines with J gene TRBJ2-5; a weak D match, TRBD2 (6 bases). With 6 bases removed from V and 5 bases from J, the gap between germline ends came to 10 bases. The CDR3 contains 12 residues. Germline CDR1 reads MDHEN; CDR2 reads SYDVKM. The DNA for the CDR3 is TGTGCCAGCAGAGGCCGGGGGGAGACCCAGTACTTC. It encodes CASRGRGETQYF.

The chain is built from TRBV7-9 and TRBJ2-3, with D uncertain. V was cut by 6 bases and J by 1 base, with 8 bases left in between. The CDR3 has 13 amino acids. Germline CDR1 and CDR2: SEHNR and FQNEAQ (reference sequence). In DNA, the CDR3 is TGTGCCAGCAGAAACGAGGGCACAGATACGCAGTATTTT. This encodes CASRNEGTDTQYF.

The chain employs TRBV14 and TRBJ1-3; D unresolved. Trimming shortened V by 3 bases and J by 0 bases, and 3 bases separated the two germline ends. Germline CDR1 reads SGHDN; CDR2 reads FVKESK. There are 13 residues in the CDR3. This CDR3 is CASSQFSGNTIYF. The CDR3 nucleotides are TGTGCCAGCAGCCAGTTCTCTGGAAACACCATATATTTT.

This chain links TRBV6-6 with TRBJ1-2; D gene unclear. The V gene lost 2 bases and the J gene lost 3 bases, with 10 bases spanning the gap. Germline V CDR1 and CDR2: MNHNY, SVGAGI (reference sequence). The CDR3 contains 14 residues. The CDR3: CASSYGSQDYGYTF. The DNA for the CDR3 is TGTGCCAGCAGTTACGGCTCACAAGACTATGGCTACACCTTC.

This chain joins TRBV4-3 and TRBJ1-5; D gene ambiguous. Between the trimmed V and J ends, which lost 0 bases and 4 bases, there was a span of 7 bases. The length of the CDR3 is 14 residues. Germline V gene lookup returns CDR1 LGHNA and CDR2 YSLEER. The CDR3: CASSQDVINQPQHF. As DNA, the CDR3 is TGCGCCAGCAGCCAAGACGTCATTAATCAGCCCCAGCATTTT.

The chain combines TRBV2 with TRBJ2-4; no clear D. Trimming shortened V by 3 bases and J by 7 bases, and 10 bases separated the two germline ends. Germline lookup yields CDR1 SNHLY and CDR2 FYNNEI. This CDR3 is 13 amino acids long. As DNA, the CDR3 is TGTGCCAGCAGTGACCCAGAACCCAACATTCAGTACTTC. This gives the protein CASSDPEPNIQYF.

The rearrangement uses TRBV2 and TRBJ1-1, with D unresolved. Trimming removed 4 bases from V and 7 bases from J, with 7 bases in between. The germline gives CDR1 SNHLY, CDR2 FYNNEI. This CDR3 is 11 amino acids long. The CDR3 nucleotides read TGTGCCAGCAGTGGGTCCCATGAAGCTTTCTTT. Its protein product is CASSGSHEAFF. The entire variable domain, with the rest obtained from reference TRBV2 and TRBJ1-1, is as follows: EPEVTQTPSHQVTQMGQEVILRCVPISNHLYFYWYRQILGQKVEFLVSFYNNEISEKSEIFDDQFSVERPDGSNFTLKIRSTKLEDSAMYFCASSGSHEAFFGQGTRLTVV.

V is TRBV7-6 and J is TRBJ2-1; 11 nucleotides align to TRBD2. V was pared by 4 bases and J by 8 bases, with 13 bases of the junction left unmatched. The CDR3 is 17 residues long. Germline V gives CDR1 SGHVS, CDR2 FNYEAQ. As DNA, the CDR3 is TGTGCCAGCAGCTCGCTAGCGGGAGGAGGTGCAGTCTATGAGCAGTTCTTC. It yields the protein CASSSLAGGGAVYEQFF.

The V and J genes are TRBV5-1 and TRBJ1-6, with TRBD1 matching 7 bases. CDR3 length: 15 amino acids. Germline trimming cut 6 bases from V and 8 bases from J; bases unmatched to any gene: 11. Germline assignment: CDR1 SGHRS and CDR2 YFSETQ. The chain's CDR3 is CASTRGLVVDSPLHF. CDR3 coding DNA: TGCGCCAGCACAAGGGGGCTGGTCGTAGATTCACCCCTCCACTTT.

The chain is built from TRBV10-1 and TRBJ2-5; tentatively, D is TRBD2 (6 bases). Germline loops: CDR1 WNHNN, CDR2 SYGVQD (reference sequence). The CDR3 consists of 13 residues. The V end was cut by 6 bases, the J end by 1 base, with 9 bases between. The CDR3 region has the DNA TGCGCCAGCAGGAGGGACTTCCAAGAGACCCAGTACTTC. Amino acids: CASRRDFQETQYF.

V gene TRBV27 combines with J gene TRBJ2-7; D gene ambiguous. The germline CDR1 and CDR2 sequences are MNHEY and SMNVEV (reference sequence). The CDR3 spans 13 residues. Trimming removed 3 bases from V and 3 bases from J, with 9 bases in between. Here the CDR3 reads CASSFPNSYEQYF. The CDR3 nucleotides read TGTGCCAGCAGTTTCCCGAACAGCTACGAGCAGTACTTC.

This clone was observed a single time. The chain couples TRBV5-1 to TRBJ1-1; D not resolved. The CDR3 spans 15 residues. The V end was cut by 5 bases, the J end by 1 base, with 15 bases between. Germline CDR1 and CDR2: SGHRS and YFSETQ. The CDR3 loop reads CASSMDPGRNTEAFF. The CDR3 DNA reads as TGCGCCAGCAGTATGGACCCGGGCAGGAACACTGAAGCTTTCTTT.

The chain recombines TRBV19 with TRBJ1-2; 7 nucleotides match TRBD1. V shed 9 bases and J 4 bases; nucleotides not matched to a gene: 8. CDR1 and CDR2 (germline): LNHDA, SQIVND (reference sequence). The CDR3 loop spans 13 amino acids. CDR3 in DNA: TGTGCCAGCCAGGGGGGGATCTCCTATGGCTACACCTTC. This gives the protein CASQGGISYGYTF. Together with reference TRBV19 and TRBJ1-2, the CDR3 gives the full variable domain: DGGITQSPKYLFRKEGQNVTLSCEQNLNHDAMYWYRQDPGQGLRLIYYSQIVNDFQKGDIAEGYSVSREKKESFPLTVTSAQKNPTAFYLCASQGGISYGYTFGSGTRLTVV.

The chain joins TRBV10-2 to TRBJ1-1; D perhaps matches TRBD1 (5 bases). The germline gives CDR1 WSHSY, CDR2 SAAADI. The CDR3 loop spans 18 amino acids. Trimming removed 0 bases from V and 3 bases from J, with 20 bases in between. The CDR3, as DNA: TGCGCCAGCAGTGAGTCGACTCTTAAGTTGGGGGAGGACACTGAAGCTTTCTTT. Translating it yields CASSESTLKLGEDTEAFF.

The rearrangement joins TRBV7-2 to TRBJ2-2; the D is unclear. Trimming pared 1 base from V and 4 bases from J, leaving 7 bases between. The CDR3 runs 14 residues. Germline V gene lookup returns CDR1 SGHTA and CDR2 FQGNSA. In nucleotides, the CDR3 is TGTGCCAGCAGCTTAGGTCGGTCCACCGGGGAGCTGTTTTTT. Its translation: CASSLGRSTGELFF.

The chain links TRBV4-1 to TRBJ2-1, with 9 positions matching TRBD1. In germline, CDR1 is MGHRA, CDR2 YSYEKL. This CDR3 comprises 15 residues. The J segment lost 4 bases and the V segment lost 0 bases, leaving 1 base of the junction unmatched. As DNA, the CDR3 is TGCGCCAGCAGCCAAGAGGACAGGGGTTACAATGAGCAGTTCTTC. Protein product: CASSQEDRGYNEQFF.